The present TCR beta chain was sequenced within a study of follicular helper T cells after annual influenza vaccination. Study-wide background: Across the 2013-2014, 2014-2015 and 2015-2016 vaccination seasons, some subjects were resampled. Points from the study as a whole: Plasmablast frequency change correlated with clonality change in ICOS+CD38+ cTfh. Successive annual vaccinations recalled a recurrent oligoclonal ICOS+CD38+ cTfh response with influenza-specific clonotypes.

Sequenced by immunoSEQ multiplex PCR; TCRdb stores in-frame clones only, minus some. The sample carries about 10,000 clones, 65% to 85% recorded once. Regarding this clone: Antigen specificity is unknown.

The time point was: 2015-2016 season, 7 days after influenza vaccination. Cells are cTfh (non-naive CD4+CXCR5+PD-1+), split by ICOS and CD38 into double-positive or double-negative. Sequenced material: CXCR5+ CD38- circulating T follicular helper cells from blood, taken 7 days after influenza vaccination. Subset in this sample: circulating Tfh, non-naive CD4+CXCR5+PD-1+ (ICOS+CD38+ or ICOS-CD38-). This clonotype originated in an adult who received the influenza vaccine.

The CDR3 sequence is CASSLQSTSGKNEQFF. The CDR3 coding sequence is TGTGCCAGCAGTTTACAATCGACTAGCGGGAAGAATGAGCAGTTCTTC. The rearrangement uses TRBV6-5 and TRBJ2-1; 11 bases agree with TRBD2. The CDR3 length is 16 residues. V shed 4 bases, J shed 7 bases, and the junction held 9 bases outside the gene matches. The germline gives CDR1 MNHEY, CDR2 SVGAGI.